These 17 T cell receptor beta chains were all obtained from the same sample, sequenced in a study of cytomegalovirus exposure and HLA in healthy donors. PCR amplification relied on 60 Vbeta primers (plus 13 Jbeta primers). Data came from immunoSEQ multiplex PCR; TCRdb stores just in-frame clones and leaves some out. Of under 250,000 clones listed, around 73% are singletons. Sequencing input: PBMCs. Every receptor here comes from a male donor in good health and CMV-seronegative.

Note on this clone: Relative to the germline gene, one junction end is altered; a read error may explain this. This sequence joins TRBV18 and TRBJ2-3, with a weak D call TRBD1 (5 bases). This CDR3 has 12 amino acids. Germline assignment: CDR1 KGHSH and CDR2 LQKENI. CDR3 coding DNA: TGTGCCAGCTCACCGGACACACATACGCAGTATTTT. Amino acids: CASSPDTHTQYF. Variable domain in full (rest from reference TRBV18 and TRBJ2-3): NAGVMQNPRHLVRRRGQEARLRCSPMKGHSHVYWYRQLPEEGLKFMVYLQKENIIDESGMPKERFSAEFPKEGPSILRIQQVVRGDSAAYFCASSPDTHTQYFGPGTRLTVL.

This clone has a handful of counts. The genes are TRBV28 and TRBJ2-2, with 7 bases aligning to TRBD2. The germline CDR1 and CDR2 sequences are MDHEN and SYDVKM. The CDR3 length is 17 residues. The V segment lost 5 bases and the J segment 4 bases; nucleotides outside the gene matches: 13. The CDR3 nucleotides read TGTGCCAGCAGTGACCCGCGGGGGAGTCGTAGCACCGGGGAGCTGTTTTTT. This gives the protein CASSDPRGSRSTGELFF.

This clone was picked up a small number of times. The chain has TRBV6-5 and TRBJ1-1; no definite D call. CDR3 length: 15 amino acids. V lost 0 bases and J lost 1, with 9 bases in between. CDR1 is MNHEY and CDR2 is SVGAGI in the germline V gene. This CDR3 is CASSYSRHENTEAFF. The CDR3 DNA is TGTGCCAGCAGTTACTCGAGGCATGAGAACACTGAAGCTTTCTTT.

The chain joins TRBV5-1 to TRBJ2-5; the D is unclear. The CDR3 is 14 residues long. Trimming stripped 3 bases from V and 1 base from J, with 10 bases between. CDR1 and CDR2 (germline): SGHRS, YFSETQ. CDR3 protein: CASSSKEIQETQYF. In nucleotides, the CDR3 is TGCGCCAGCAGCTCGAAAGAGATCCAAGAGACCCAGTACTTC.

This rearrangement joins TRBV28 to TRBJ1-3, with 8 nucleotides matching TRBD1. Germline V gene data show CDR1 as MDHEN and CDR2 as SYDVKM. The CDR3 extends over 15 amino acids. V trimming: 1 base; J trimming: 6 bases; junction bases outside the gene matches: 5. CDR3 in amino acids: CASSLFQGATNTIYF. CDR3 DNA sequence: TGTGCCAGCAGTTTATTTCAGGGGGCTACAAACACCATATATTTT. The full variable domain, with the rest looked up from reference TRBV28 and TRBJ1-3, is DVKVTQSSRYLVKRTGEKVFLECVQDMDHENMFWYRQDPGLGLRLIYFSYDVKMKEKGDIPEGYSVSREKKERFSLILESASTNQTSMYLCASSLFQGATNTIYFGEGSWLTVV.

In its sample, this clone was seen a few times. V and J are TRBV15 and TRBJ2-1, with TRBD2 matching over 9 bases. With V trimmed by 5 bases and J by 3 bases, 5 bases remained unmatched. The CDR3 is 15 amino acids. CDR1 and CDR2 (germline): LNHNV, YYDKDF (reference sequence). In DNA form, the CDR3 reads TGTGCCACCAGCGTGACTAGCGGAGGCTACAATGAGCAGTTCTTC. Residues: CATSVTSGGYNEQFF.

The CDR3 DNA reads as TGTGCCAGCAGCCCTGCGGGAGGGCTGTCCAATGAGCAGTTCTTC. This encodes CASSPAGGLSNEQFF. The chain has TRBV11-2 and TRBJ2-1; the match to TRBD2 covers 9 bases. CDR1 and CDR2 from the germline V gene are SGHAT and FQNNGV. The CDR3 covers 15 residues. The V gene end was trimmed by 5 bases and the J gene end by 6 bases; junction bases not matched to a gene: 8.

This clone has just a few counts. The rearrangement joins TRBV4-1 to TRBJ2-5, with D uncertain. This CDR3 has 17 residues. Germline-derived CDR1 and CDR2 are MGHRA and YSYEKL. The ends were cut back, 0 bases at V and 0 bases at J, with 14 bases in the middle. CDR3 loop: CASSQDKIETYQETQYF. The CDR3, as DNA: TGCGCCAGCAGCCAAGATAAGATCGAGACTTACCAAGAGACCCAGTACTTC.

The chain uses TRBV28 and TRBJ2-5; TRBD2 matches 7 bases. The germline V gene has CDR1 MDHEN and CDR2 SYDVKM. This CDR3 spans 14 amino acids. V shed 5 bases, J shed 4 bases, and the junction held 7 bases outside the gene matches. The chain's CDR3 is CASSLLAPRETQYF. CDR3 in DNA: TGTGCCAGCAGTCTACTAGCGCCAAGAGAGACCCAGTACTTC.

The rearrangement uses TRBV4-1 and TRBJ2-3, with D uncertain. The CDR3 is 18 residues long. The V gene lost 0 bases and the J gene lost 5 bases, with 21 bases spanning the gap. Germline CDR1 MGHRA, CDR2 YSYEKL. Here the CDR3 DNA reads TGCGCCAGCAGCCAAGATCCTCGAAACGACTTGTGGCGAGATACGCAGTATTTT. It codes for CASSQDPRNDLWRDTQYF.

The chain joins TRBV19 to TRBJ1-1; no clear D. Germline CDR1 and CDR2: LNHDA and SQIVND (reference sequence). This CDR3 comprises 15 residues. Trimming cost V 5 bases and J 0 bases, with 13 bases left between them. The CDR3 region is CASSHNSLMNTEAFF. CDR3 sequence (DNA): TGTGCCAGTAGTCACAATAGCCTTATGAACACTGAAGCTTTCTTT.

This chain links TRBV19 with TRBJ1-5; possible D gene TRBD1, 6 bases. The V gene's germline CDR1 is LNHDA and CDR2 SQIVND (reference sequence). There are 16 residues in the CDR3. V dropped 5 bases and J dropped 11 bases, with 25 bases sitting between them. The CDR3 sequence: CASSPRPGERKVAQHF. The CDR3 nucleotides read TGTGCCAGTAGTCCCCGTCCAGGGGAAAGGAAAGTGGCCCAGCATTTT.

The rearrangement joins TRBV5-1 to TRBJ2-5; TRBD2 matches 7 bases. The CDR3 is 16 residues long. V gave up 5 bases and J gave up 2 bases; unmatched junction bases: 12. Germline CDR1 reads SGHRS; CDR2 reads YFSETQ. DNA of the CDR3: TGCGCCAGCAGGCCTCCATCTAGCGGTATACAAGAGACCCAGTACTTC. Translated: CASRPPSSGIQETQYF. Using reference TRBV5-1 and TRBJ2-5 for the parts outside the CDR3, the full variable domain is KAGVTQTPRYLIKTRGQQVTLSCSPISGHRSVSWYQQTPGQGLQFLFEYFSETQRNKGNFPGRFSGRQFSNSRSEMNVSTLELGDSALYLCASRPPSSGIQETQYFGPGTRLLVL.

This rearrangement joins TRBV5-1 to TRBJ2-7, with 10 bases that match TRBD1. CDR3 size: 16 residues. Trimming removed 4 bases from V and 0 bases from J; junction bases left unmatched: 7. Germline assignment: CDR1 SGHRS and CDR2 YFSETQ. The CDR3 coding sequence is TGCGCCAGCAGCCTCGGACAGGGGGGGAGCTCCTACGAGCAGTACTTC. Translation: CASSLGQGGSSYEQYF.

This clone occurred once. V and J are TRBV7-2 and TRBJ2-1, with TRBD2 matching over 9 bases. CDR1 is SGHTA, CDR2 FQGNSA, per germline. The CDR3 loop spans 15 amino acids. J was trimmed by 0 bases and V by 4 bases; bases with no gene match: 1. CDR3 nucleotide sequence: TGTGCCAGCAGCTCACTAGCGGGCTCCTACAATGAGCAGTTCTTC. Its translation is CASSSLAGSYNEQFF.

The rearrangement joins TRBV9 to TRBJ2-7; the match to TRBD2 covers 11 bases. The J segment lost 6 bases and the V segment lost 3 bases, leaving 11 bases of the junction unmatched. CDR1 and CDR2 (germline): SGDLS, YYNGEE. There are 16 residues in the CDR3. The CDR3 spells CASSALELAGVSEQYF. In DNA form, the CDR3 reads TGTGCCAGCAGCGCCCTCGAACTAGCGGGAGTGAGCGAGCAGTACTTC.

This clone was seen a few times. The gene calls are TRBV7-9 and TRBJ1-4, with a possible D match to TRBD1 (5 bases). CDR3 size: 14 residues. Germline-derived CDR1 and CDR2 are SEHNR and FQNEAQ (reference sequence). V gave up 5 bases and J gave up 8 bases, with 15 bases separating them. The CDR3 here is CASSLNQGGEKLFF. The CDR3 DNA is TGTGCCAGCAGCCTAAACCAGGGTGGCGAAAAACTGTTTTTT.